This T cell receptor beta chain was sequenced during a study of T cell responses to AZD1222 COVID-19 vaccine. The table came from immunoSEQ multiplex PCR; TCRdb's copy has only in-frame clones and leaves some out. The sample has 90,000 to 150,000 clones, 88% seen once. The sequence came from an adult in good health. The sample here was peripheral blood, taken on day 0 of AZD1222 vaccination.

The CDR3 sequence is CASSVVPDMNTEAFF. CDR3 nucleotides: TGTGCCAGCAGCGTAGTCCCAGATATGAACACTGAAGCTTTCTTT. J is TRBJ1-1 and V is TRBV9, with unresolved D. The CDR3 length is 15 residues. Trimming pared 0 bases from V and 0 bases from J, leaving 9 bases between. Germline lookup yields CDR1 SGDLS and CDR2 YYNGEE.